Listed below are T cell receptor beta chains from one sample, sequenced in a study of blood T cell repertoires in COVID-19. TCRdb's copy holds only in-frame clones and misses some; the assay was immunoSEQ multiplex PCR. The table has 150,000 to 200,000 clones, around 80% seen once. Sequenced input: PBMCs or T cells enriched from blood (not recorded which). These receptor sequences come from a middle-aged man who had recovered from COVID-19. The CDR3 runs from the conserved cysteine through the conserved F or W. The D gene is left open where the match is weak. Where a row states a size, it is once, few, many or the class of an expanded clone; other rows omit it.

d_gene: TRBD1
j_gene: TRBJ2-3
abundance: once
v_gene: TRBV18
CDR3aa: CASSERTGATDTQYF
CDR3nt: TGTGCCAGCTCAGAGAGGACAGGGGCGACAGATACGCAGTATTTT

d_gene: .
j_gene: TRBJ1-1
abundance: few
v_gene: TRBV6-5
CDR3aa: CASTRGRGRGTEAFF
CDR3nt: TGTGCCAGCACCAGAGGGCGGGGGCGGGGCACTGAAGCTTTCTTT

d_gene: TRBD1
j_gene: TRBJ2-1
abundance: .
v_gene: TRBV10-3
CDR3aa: CATTGAFYNEQFF
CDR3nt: TGTGCCACCACAGGGGCATTTTACAATGAGCAGTTCTTC

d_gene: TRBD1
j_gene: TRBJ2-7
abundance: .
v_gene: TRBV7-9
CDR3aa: CASSQTGVGEQYF
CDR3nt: TGTGCCAGCAGCCAGACAGGGGTAGGAGAGCAGTACTTC

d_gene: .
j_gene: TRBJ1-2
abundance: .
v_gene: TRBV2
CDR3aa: CANGQPNNYGYTF
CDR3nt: TGTGCCAACGGACAGCCCAATAACTATGGCTACACCTTC

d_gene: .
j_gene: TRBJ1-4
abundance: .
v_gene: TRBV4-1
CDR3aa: CASSQDPTRANEKLFF
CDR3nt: TGCGCCAGCAGCCAAGATCCGACCCGGGCTAATGAAAAACTGTTTTTT

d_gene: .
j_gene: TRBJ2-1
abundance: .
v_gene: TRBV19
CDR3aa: CASRLTGGDNEQFF
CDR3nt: TGTGCCAGTAGGTTGACAGGAGGAGACAATGAGCAGTTCTTC

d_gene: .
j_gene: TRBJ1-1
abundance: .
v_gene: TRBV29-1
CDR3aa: CSVQGFTPGMAFF
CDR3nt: TGCAGCGTCCAGGGGTTTACACCAGGTATGGCTTTCTTT

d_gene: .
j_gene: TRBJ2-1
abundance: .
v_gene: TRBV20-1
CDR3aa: CSASSPQRATYNEQFF
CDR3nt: TGCAGTGCTAGTTCCCCCCAGCGGGCCACCTACAATGAGCAGTTCTTC

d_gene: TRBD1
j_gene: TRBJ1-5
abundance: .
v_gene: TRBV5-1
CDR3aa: CASSLTGDSNQPQHF
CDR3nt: TGCGCCAGCAGCTTGACAGGGGATAGCAATCAGCCCCAGCATTTT

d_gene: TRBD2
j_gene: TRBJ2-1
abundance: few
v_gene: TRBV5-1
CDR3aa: CASSPRPGLAGSSYNEQFF
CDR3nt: TGCGCCAGCAGCCCTCGACCCGGACTAGCGGGGAGCTCCTACAATGAGCAGTTCTTC

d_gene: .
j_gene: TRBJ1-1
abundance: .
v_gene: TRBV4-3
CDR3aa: CASSQDRMAGLQAFF
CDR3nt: TGCGCCAGCAGCCAAGATCGGATGGCAGGCCTACAGGCTTTCTTT

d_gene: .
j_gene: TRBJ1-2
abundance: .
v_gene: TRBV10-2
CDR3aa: CASSEGSYGYTF
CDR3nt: TGCGCCAGCAGCGAGGGGAGCTATGGCTACACCTTC

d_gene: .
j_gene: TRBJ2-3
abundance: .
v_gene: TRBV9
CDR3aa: CASSGQAKVPDTQYF
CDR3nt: TGTGCCAGCAGCGGCCAGGCGAAGGTGCCAGATACGCAGTATTTT

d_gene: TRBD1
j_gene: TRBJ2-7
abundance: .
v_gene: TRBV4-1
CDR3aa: CASSQGGQGAAYEQYF
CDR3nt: TGCGCCAGCAGCCAAGGTGGGCAGGGGGCCGCGTACGAGCAGTACTTC

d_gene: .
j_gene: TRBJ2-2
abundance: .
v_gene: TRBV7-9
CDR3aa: CASSLGGDTGELFF
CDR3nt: TGTGCCAGCAGCTTAGGCGGGGACACCGGGGAGCTGTTTTTT

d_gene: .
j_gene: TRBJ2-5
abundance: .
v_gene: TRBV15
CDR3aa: CATSRGGRNEETQYF
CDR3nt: TGTGCCACCAGCAGAGGGGGGCGGAACGAAGAGACCCAGTACTTC

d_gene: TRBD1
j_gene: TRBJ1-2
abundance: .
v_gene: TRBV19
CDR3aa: CASWDSYGYTF
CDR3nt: TGTGCCAGTTGGGACAGCTATGGCTACACCTTC

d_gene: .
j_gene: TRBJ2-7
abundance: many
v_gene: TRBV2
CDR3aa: CASSDVGGYEQYF
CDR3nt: TGTGCCAGCAGTGATGTGGGGGGCTACGAGCAGTACTTC

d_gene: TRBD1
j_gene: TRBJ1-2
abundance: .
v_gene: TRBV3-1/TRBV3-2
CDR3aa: CASSQTGGGYGYTF
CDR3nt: TGTGCCAGCAGCCAAACAGGGGGCGGCTATGGCTACACCTTC

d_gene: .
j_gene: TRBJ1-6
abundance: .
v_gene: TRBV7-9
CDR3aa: CASSSLSYNSPLHF
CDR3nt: TGTGCCAGCAGTTCCCTCTCCTATAATTCACCCCTCCACTTT

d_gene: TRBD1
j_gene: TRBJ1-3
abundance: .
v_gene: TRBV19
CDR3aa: CASSTSRDRGPGNTIYF
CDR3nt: TGTGCCAGTAGTACCTCGCGTGACAGGGGCCCTGGAAACACCATATATTTT

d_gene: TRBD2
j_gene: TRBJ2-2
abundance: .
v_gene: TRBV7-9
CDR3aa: CASSQRTSGNTGELFF
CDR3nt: TGTGCCAGCAGCCAACGGACTAGCGGGAACACCGGGGAGCTGTTTTTT

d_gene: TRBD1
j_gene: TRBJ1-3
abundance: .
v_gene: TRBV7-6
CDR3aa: CASSSWTGMNAGGNTIYF
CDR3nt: TGTGCCAGCAGCTCGTGGACAGGGATGAATGCTGGTGGAAACACCATATATTTT

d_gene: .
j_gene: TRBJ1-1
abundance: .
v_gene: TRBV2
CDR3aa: CASSVQGNTEAFF
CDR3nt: TGTGCCAGCAGTGTACAGGGGAACACTGAAGCTTTCTTT

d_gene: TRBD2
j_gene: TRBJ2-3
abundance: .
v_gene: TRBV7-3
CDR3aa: CASSPLAGGTDTQYF
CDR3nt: TGTGCCAGCAGCCCATTAGCGGGGGGTACAGATACGCAGTATTTT

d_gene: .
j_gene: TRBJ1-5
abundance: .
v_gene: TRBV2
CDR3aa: CASNGDSNQPQHF
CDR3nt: TGTGCCAGCAACGGGGATAGCAATCAGCCCCAGCATTTT

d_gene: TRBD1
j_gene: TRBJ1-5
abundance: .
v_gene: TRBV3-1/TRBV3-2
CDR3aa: CASSQSTGKGAGNQPQHF
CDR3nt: TGTGCCAGCAGCCAATCTACGGGGAAGGGGGCAGGCAATCAGCCCCAGCATTTT

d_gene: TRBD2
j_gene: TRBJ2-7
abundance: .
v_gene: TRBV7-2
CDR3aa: CASSVRLAGSSYEQYF
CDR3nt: TGTGCCAGCAGCGTCCGCCTAGCGGGGAGCTCCTACGAGCAGTACTTC

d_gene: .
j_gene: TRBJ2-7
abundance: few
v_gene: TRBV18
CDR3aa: CASSPLARGEQYF
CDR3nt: TGTGCCAGCTCACCATTAGCGAGAGGCGAGCAGTACTTC

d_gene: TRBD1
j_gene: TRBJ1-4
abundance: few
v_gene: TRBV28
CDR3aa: CATTPNRGSALNEKLFF
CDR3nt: TGTGCCACCACCCCGAACAGGGGGTCCGCCCTTAATGAAAAACTGTTTTTT

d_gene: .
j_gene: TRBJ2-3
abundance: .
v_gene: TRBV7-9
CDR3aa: CASSSPTAQLTDTQYF
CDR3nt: TGTGCCAGCAGTTCCCCAACGGCACAGCTCACAGATACGCAGTATTTT

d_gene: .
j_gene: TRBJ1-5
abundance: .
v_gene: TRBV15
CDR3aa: CATSRDGGFGNQPQHF
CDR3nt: TGTGCCACCAGCAGAGATGGCGGGTTCGGCAATCAGCCCCAGCATTTT

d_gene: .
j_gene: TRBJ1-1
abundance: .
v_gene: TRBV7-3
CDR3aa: CASSLEPDSRAFF
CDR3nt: TGTGCCAGCAGCTTAGAACCCGACAGTAGAGCTTTCTTT

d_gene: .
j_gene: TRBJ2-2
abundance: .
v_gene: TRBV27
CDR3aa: CASGPGGASGTGELFF
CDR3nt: TGTGCCAGCGGGCCGGGGGGCGCGAGCGGCACCGGGGAGCTGTTTTTT

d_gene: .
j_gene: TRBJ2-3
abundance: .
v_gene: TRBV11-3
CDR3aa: CASSLDRDDKQYF
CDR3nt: TGTGCCAGCAGCTTAGATCGGGATGATAAGCAGTATTTT

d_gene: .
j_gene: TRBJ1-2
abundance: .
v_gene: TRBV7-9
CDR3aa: CASSPVLRTAEGNYGYTF
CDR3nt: TGTGCCAGCAGCCCAGTACTAAGGACAGCAGAGGGTAACTATGGCTACACCTTC

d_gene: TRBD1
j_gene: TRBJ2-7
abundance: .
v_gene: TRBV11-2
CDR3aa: CASSPIRQGGLQYF
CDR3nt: TGTGCCAGCAGCCCCATAAGACAGGGGGGATTACAGTACTTC

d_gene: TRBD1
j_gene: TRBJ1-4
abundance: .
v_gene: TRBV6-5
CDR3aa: CASTGTGVEKLFF
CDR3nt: TGTGCCAGCACGGGGACAGGGGTCGAAAAACTGTTTTTT

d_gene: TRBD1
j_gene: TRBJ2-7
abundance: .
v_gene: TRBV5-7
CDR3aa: CASSLLPGQGPHEQYF
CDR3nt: TGTGCCAGCAGCTTGTTACCGGGACAGGGTCCCCACGAGCAGTACTTC

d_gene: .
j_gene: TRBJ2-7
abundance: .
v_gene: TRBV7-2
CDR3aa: CASKRGGSYEQYF
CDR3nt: TGTGCCAGCAAACGAGGGGGATCCTACGAGCAGTACTTC

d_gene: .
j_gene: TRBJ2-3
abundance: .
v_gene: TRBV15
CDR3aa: CATSRGLTAGGSTDTQYF
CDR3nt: TGTGCCACCAGCAGAGGGTTGACTGCAGGGGGGAGCACAGATACGCAGTATTTT

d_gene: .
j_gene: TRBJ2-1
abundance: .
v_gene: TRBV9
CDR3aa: CASSRTGSSYNEQFF
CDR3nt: TGTGCCAGCAGCCGTACAGGGAGCTCCTACAATGAGCAGTTCTTC

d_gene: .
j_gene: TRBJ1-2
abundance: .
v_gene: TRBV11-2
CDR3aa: CASSLEDIGRVPIGGYTF
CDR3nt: TGTGCCAGCAGCTTAGAGGACATTGGCAGGGTCCCTATCGGGGGCTACACCTTC

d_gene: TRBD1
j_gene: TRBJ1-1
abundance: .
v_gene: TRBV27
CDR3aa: CASSHDRGTEAFF
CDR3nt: TGTGCCAGCAGTCACGACAGGGGAACTGAAGCTTTCTTT

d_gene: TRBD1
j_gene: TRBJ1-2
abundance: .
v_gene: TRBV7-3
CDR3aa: CASSSGGRGPGGYTF
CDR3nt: TGTGCCAGCAGCTCCGGAGGCAGGGGGCCCGGTGGCTACACCTTC

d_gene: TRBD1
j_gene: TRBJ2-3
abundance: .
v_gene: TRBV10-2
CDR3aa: CASRDGQGISDTQYF
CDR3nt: TGCGCCAGCCGAGACGGACAGGGTATTTCAGATACGCAGTATTTT

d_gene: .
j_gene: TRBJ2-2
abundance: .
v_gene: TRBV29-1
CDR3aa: CSVFGLPGRELFF
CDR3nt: TGCAGCGTTTTCGGACTGCCTGGGAGGGAGCTGTTTTTT